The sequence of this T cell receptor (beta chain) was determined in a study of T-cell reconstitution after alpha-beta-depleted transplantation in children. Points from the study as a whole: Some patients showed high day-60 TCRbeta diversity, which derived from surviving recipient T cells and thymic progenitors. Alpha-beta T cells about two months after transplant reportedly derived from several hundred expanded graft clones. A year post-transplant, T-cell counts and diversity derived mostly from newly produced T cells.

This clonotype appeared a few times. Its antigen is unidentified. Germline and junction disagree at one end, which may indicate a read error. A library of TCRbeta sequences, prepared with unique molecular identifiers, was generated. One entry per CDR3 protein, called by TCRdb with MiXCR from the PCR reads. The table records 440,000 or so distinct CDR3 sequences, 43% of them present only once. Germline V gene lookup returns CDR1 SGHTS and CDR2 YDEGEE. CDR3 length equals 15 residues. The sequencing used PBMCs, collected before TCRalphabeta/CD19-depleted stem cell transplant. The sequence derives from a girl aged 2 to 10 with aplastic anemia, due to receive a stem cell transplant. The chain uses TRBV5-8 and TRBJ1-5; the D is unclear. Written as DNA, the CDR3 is TGTGCCAGCAGCCCGGAGGAACTTAGCAAACAGCCCCAGCATTTT. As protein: CASSPEELSKQPQHF.